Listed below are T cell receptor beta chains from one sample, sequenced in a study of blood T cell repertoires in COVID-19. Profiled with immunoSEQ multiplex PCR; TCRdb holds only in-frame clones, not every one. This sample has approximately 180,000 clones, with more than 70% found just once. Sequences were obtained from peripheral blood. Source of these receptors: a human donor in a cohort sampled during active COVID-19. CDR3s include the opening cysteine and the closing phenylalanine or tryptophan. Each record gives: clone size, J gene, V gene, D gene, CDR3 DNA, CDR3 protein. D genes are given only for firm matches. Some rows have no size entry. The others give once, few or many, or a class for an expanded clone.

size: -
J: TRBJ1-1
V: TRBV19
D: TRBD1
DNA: TGTGCCACATCGACAGGGGTGAACACTGAAGCTTTCTTT
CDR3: CATSTGVNTEAFF

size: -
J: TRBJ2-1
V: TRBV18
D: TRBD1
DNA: TGTGCCAGCTCACCCGCACAGGGGAATTCCTACAATGAGCAGTTCTTC
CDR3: CASSPAQGNSYNEQFF

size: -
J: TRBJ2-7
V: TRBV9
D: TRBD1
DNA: TGTGCCAGCAGCAAACAGGGGTACGAGCAGTACTTC
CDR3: CASSKQGYEQYF

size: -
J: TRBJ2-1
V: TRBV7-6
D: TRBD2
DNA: TGTGCCAGCAGCTCGAGGACTAGCGGGAGGAACCACAATGAGCAGTTCTTC
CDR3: CASSSRTSGRNHNEQFF

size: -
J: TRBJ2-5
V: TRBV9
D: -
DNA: TGTGCCAGCAGCGTACAGGGGGGAAGAGAGACCCAGTACTTC
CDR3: CASSVQGGRETQYF

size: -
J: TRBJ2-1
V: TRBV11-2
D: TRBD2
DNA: TGTGCCAGCAGCTTAAGACTAGCGGCCTACAATGAGCAGTTCTTC
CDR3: CASSLRLAAYNEQFF

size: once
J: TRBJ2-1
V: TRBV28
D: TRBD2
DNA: TGTGCCAGCAGTTTCTCTTTAGCGGGAGTAAGACATGAGCAGTTCTTC
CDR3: CASSFSLAGVRHEQFF

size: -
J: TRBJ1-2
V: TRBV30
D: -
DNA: TGTGCCTGGAGTCCAGGGGAGCCCTATGGCTACACCTTC
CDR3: CAWSPGEPYGYTF

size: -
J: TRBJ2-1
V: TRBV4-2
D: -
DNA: TGTGCCAGCAGCCAGTACAAGGAGGCGGGGTACAATGAGCAGTTCTTC
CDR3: CASSQYKEAGYNEQFF

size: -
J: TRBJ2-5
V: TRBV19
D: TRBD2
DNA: TGTGCCGTGGGAGGGGTATTGGTAGAGACCCAGTACTTC
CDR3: CAVGGVLVETQYF

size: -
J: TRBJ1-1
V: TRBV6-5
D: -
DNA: TGTGCCAGCAGTCCCCCGGGGAGATGGAACACTGAAGCTTTCTTT
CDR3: CASSPPGRWNTEAFF

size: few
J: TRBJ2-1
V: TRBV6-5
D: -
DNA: TGTGCCAGCAGTTACTCTCTTGGGGGGTTTCGCGATGAGCAGTTCTTC
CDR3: CASSYSLGGFRDEQFF

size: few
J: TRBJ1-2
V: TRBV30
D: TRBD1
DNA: TGTGCCTGGAGTCCAGGGGGCTATGGCTACACCTTC
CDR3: CAWSPGGYGYTF

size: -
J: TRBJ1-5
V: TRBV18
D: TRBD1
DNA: TGTGCCAGCTCACCTGGGACAGACAATCAGCCCCAGCATTTT
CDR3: CASSPGTDNQPQHF

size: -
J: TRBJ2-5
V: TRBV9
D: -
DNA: TGTGCCAGCAGCGTCCGGGGGAGGGAGACCCAGTACTTC
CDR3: CASSVRGRETQYF

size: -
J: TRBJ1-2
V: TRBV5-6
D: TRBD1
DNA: TGTGCCAGCAGCCCTCGACAGGGGGGAGCGGCGGGCTACACCTTC
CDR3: CASSPRQGGAAGYTF

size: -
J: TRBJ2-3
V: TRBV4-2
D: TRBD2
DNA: TGTGCCAGCAGCCATCCCCTGGGACTAGCGGGAGGGTCGGTGGGCACAGATACGCAGTATTTT
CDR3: CASSHPLGLAGGSVGTDTQYF

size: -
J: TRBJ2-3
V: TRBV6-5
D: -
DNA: TGTGCGAGCAATCAGGGGTATACGCAGTATTTT
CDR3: CASNQGYTQYF

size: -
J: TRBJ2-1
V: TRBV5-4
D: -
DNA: TGTGCCAGCAGCTTAGCGGTTTACAATGAGCAGTTCTTC
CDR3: CASSLAVYNEQFF

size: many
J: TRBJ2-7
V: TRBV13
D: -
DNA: TGTGCCAGCAGCCCACGTCTGGACACCTACGAGCAGTACTTC
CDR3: CASSPRLDTYEQYF

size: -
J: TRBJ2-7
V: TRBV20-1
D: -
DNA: TGCAGTGCTAGAAATAATTACGAGCAGTACTTC
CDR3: CSARNNYEQYF

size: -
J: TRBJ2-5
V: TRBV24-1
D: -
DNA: TGTGCCACCAGTCAGGCAGGGGAAGAGACCCAGTACTTC
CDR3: CATSQAGEETQYF

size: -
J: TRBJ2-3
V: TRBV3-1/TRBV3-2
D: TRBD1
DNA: TGTGCCAGCAGCCAAGGCGGGACAGGGGGCCAGGATACGCAGTATTTT
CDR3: CASSQGGTGGQDTQYF

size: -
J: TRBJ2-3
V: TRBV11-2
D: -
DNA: TGTGCCAGCAGCTTAGATCTATGGGATACGCAGTATTTT
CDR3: CASSLDLWDTQYF

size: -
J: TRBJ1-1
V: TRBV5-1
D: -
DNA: TGCGCCAGCAGCCTTCGGACAGATATGAACACTGAAGCTTTCTTT
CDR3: CASSLRTDMNTEAFF

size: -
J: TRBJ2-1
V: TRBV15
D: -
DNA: TGTGCCACCAGCAGAGATCTCGGCGGAACTTCCTACAATGAGCAGTTCTTC
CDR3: CATSRDLGGTSYNEQFF

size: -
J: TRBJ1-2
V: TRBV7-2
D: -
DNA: TGTGCCAGCAGCTCGGGACAACCACCAAACTATGGCTACACCTTC
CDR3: CASSSGQPPNYGYTF

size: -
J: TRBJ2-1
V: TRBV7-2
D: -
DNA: TGTGCCAGCAGCTTAGATGGCCCATTGGATGAGCAGTTCTTC
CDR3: CASSLDGPLDEQFF

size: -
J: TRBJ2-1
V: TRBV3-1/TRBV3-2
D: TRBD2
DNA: TGTGCCAGCAGTCTGAGCGGGAGGAGCTCCTACAATGAGCAGTTCTTC
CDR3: CASSLSGRSSYNEQFF

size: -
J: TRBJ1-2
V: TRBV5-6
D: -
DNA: TGTGCCAGCAGCTTGGATAGGGGCTATGGCTACACCTTC
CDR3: CASSLDRGYGYTF

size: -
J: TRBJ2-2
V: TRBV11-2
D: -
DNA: TGTGCCAGCAGCTTACGAGGGCCCGGGGAGCTGTTTTTT
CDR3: CASSLRGPGELFF

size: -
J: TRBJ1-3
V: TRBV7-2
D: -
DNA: TGTGCCAGCAGCGCCCAGGGGAAGAGCTCTGGAAACACCATATATTTT
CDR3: CASSAQGKSSGNTIYF

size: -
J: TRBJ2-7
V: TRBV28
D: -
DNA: TGTGCCGCCAGACAAGGGGGGGGCGAGCAGTACTTC
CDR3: CAARQGGGEQYF

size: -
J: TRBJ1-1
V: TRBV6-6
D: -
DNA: TGTGCCAGCATTCTACCCATCCAAAGTGAAGCTTTCTTT
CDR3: CASILPIQSEAFF

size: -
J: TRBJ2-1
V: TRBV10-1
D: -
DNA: TGCGCCACTCCAGGGTATGAGCAGTTCTTC
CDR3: CATPGYEQFF

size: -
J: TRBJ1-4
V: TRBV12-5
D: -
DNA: TGTGCTAGTGGTCGAGACAGCAATGAAAAACTGTTTTTT
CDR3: CASGRDSNEKLFF

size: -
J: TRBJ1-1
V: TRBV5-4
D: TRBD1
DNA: TGTGCCAGCAGCTTGGCCAAGGACAGGAGTATGAACACTGAAGCTTTCTTT
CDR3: CASSLAKDRSMNTEAFF

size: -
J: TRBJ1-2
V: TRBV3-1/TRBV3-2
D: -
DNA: TGTGCCAGCAGCCAAATGGCCGCAGCTAACTATGGCTACACCTTC
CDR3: CASSQMAAANYGYTF

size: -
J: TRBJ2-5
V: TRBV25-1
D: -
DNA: TGTGCCAGCATGAGCCCCCCCACTAAAGAGACCCAGTACTTC
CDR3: CASMSPPTKETQYF

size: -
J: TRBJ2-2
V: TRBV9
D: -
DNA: TGTGCCAGCAGCGTTGATAGCAGTCGGGAGCTGTTTTTT
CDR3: CASSVDSSRELFF

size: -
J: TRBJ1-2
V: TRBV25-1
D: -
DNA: TGTGCCAGCAGTGAATTGGCGGGGCTTGGTGGCTACACCTTC
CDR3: CASSELAGLGGYTF

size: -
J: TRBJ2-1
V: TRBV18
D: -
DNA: TGTGCCAGCTCTCCGGACAGTGAGCAGTTCTTC
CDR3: CASSPDSEQFF

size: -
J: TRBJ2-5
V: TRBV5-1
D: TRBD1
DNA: TGCGCCAGCACCCCGGACAGGGTGGTTTACGGGACCCAGTACTTC
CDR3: CASTPDRVVYGTQYF

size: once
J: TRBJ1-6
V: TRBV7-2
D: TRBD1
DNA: TGTGCCAGCAGCCACCGGGACAGCTATAATTCACCCCTCCACTTT
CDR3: CASSHRDSYNSPLHF

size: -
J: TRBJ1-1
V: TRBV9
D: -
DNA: TGTGCCAGCAGCGTAGGGGAGACGGCAGTCCCTCGGGGCACTGAAGCTTTCTTT
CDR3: CASSVGETAVPRGTEAFF

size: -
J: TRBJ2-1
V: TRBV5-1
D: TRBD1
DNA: TGCGCCAGCAGCTTTTCACGGGACAGGGTTCTTGTGGCGGATGAGCAGTTCTTC
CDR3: CASSFSRDRVLVADEQFF

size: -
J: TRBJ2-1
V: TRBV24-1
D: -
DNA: TGTGCCGAGGGGGGGGACGGGCATGAGCAGTTCTTC
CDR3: CAEGGDGHEQFF

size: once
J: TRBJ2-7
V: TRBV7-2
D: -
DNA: TGTGCCAGCAGCCGGAACACAGGGAGCTACGAGCAGTACTTC
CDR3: CASSRNTGSYEQYF

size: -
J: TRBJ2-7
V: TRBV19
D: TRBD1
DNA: TGTGCCAGTAGTCGGGACAGGGGTATATACGAGCAGTACTTC
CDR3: CASSRDRGIYEQYF

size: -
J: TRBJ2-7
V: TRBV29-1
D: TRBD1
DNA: TGCAGCGTTGAAGTGGCAAATCCGGGACAGGCGAGTTGGGAGCAGTACTTC
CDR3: CSVEVANPGQASWEQYF

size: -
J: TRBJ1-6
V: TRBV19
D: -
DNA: TGTGCCAGTAGAAAATCGGGATCCCAGAGGAGGTCCTATAATTCACCCCTCCACTTT
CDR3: CASRKSGSQRRSYNSPLHF

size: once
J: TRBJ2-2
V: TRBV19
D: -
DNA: TGTGCCAGTAGTCTTCGGACACATCGAGCCACCGGGGAGCTGTTTTTT
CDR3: CASSLRTHRATGELFF